Listed here are 5 T cell receptor beta chains from one sample, sequenced in a study of blood T cells in healthy people across ages. Then a second PCR, running roughly 7 to 11 cycles, was carried out with a sample-barcoded 5' primer and a J-beta primer mix. TCRdb itself ran the 5' RACE reads through MiXCR, one entry per CDR3 protein. This repertoire shows about 1.5 million distinct CDR3 sequences, roughly two fifths found once; its top ten account for approximately 4.1%. Sequenced input: blood. The origin of the receptors is a woman between 18 and 29 years old in good health.

This chain connects TRBV12-3 or TRBV12-4 to TRBJ2-1; tentatively, D is TRBD2 (6 bases). The CDR3 runs 15 residues. Trimming took off 2 bases at V and 6 bases at J, with 14 bases between the two ends. The DNA for the CDR3 is TGTGCCAGCAGTTTACGCGGGGTCGAAGGCAATGAGCAGTTCTTC. Amino acid sequence: CASSLRGVEGNEQFF.

The chain joins TRBV24-1 to TRBJ2-3; 7 bases are a match to TRBD2. V gave up 4 bases and J gave up 3 bases; unmatched junction bases: 9. CDR3 length: 16 amino acids. CDR1 is KGHDR and CDR2 is SFDVKD in the germline V gene. As DNA, the CDR3 is TGTGCCACCAGTGAGCCCTCTGGCGGGAGTACAGATACGCAGTATTTT. As protein: CATSEPSGGSTDTQYF.

The chain couples TRBV20-1 to TRBJ1-1; D remains ambiguous. V lost 0 bases, J lost 0 bases, and 11 bases lay in between. Germline assignment: CDR1 DFQATT and CDR2 SNEGSKA (reference sequence). The CDR3 totals 15 residues. CDR3 region: CSARDVGSLNTEAFF. The CDR3 bases are TGCAGTGCTAGAGACGTAGGGTCCTTGAACACTGAAGCTTTCTTT.

This chain uses TRBV9 with TRBJ2-7; D is perhaps TRBD1 (5 bases). CDR3 length: 15 amino acids. V was trimmed by 0 bases and J by 4 bases, leaving 14 bases between them. The germline V gene has CDR1 SGDLS and CDR2 YYNGEE. CDR3 protein: CASSVAAGYGYEQYF. The CDR3 bases are TGTGCCAGCAGCGTAGCGGCAGGGTACGGGTACGAGCAGTACTTC.

This clonotype was picked up a small number of times. V and J are TRBV7-9 and TRBJ1-4; D is unresolved. Looked up from germline, CDR1 is SEHNR and CDR2 is FQNEAQ (reference sequence). CDR3 size: 13 residues. V shed 6 bases and J shed 0 bases, with 5 bases lying between them. CDR3 protein: CASSDTTNEKLFF. The CDR3 nucleotides are TGTGCCAGCAGTGACACAACTAATGAAAAACTGTTTTTT.